Listed below are T cell receptor beta chains from one sample, sequenced in a study of blood T cell repertoires in COVID-19. Clones were read by immunoSEQ multiplex PCR, and TCRdb kept only the in-frame ones, dropping some. The sample lists tens of thousands of clones; roughly 86% were seen once. The sequencing input was peripheral blood. The receptors here all came from a man in his 70s with acute or convalescent COVID-19. Both conserved end residues are trimmed from each CDR3.

J,V,CDR3
TRBJ1-1,TRBV7-2,ASSPATGGWTEAF
TRBJ2-3,TRBV19,ASSRDRGTDTQY
TRBJ2-1,TRBV28,ASSSPAAGVSYNEQF
TRBJ2-4,TRBV9,ASSPGTGGKNIQY
TRBJ2-7,TRBV7-8,ASSLGTDSSYEQY
TRBJ1-4,TRBV28,ASSYRTGQNEKLF
TRBJ2-1,TRBV11-3,ASSLEVGGGLIRNEQF
TRBJ1-4,TRBV5-1,ASSSTGTGGATNEKLF
TRBJ2-2,TRBV7-2,ASSADRVGTGELF
TRBJ1-1,TRBV3-1/TRBV3-2,ASSPSLTGTAAEAF
TRBJ2-5,TRBV5-1,ASSLEGGQETQY
TRBJ2-2,TRBV28,ASSLSGTGELF
TRBJ1-4,TRBV7-6,ASSQQGGNEKLF
TRBJ1-1,TRBV5-1,ASSLAGTGGGTEAF
TRBJ2-2,TRBV28,ASWTGGNTGELF
TRBJ1-2,TRBV2,ASSFNVPPWDRGDGYT
TRBJ1-1,TRBV5-1,ASSLATGGGTEAF
TRBJ1-5,TRBV28,ASSRPPVTDRASQPQH
TRBJ1-5,TRBV6-5,ASTTDRVSQPQH
TRBJ1-2,TRBV3-1/TRBV3-2,ASSQEGRGRYGYT
TRBJ1-3,TRBV7-2,ASSLRQENTIY
TRBJ1-6,TRBV27,ASSLTTGGRSPLH
TRBJ2-6,TRBV11-1,ASSLALVRGSSGANVLT
TRBJ1-2,TRBV28,ASSSRPGGYT
TRBJ1-5,TRBV2,ASSVRSYSNQPQH
TRBJ2-1,TRBV19,ASSISRKQF
TRBJ1-5,TRBV19,ASSITGVDQPQH
TRBJ1-2,TRBV29-1,SVGTDGTGNGYT
TRBJ2-7,TRBV7-8,ASSLAQLTYEQY
TRBJ2-6,TRBV19,ASSNLDSGANVLT
TRBJ2-7,TRBV5-6,ASRQDRSYEQY
TRBJ2-1,TRBV2,ASSEAGETYNEQF
TRBJ1-5,TRBV12-3/TRBV12-4,ASSLGQRQPQH
TRBJ1-2,TRBV24-1,ATSDRNRNYGYT
TRBJ1-6,TRBV9,ASSGGGSVSPLH
TRBJ2-2,TRBV18,ASSPLGGGRGTGELF
TRBJ1-2,TRBV5-6,ASSFLTEHYGYT
TRBJ1-2,TRBV6-5,ASREGQGASYGYT
TRBJ2-3,TRBV10-1,ASSESNVATQY
TRBJ2-1,TRBV4-2,ASSQVPGAAIAYNEQF
TRBJ1-1,TRBV11-2,ASSLARTTMNTEAF
TRBJ2-2,TRBV5-4,ASSPGQYTGELF
TRBJ2-1,TRBV12-3/TRBV12-4,ASSQGWDEQF
TRBJ1-1,TRBV5-4,ASRLQGTTEAF
TRBJ2-5,TRBV7-6,ASSLGAGEKETQY
TRBJ2-2,TRBV19,ASSIAGTSGMTGTGELF
TRBJ1-5,TRBV7-6,ASSLLNRGGNQPQH
TRBJ2-7,TRBV2,ASTGARTYEQY
TRBJ1-3,TRBV10-3,AIRRGSGNTIY
TRBJ2-7,TRBV18,ASSPLQGSYEQY
TRBJ2-1,TRBV5-4,ASSLVASGRAFNEQF
TRBJ1-1,TRBV7-9,ASSLETGVLMNTEAF
TRBJ2-7,TRBV7-8,ASSSNPGQFYEQY
TRBJ2-7,TRBV2,ASRDYGGDEQY
TRBJ1-3,TRBV5-4,ASSLDLPGSGNTIY